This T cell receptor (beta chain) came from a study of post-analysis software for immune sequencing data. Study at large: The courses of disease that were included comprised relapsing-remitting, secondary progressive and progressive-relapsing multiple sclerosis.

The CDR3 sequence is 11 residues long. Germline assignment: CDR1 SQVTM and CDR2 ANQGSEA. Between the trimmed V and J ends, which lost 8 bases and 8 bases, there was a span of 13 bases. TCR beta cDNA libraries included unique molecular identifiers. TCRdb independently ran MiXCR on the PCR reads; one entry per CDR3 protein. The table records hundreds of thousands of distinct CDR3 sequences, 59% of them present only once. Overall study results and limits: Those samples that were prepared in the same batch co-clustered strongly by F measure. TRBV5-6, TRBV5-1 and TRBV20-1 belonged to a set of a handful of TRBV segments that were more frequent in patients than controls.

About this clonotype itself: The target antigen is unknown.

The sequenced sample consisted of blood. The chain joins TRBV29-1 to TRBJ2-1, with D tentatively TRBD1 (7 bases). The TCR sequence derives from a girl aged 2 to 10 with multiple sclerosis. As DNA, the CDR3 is TGCAGCTTAGGCAGGGGGGATGAGCAGTTCTTC. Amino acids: CSLGRGDEQFF.